Detailed here is one T cell receptor (beta chain). The antigen is not known. The sample is drawn from a study of cytomegalovirus exposure and HLA in healthy donors. Turning to the study itself: Among the approximately 410 genotyped donors, approximately 82% were placed in the Caucasian-associated ancestry cluster.

PCR was performed using 60 Vbeta and 13 Jbeta primers. As processed by the authors: Per a later analysis, the number of unique TCR beta chains was approximately 80 million, of which roughly 11 million were shared. The protocol was immunoSEQ multiplex PCR, while the TCRdb copy is restricted to in-frame clones and leaves out a portion. The V and J calls and clone size are taken from that table; D and trimming were inferred from the DNA. This table has about 160,000 clones, approximately 80% appearing once. Notes on the study in general: Most TCR beta V segments were productive about 90% or about 30% of the time in an earlier analysis.

The material sequenced was PBMCs. The source of this sequence is a woman aged 45-65 years in good health and CMV-seronegative.

CDR3 DNA sequence: TGTGCCAGCAGTTCCGACTTCTCTGGAAACACCATATATTTT. Its translation: CASSSDFSGNTIYF. The rearrangement links TRBV6-8 to TRBJ1-3; no clear D. Between the trimmed V and J ends, which lost 4 bases and 0 bases, there was a span of 7 bases. The CDR3 is 14 amino acids. CDR1 is MNHGY and CDR2 is SAAAGT in the germline V gene.